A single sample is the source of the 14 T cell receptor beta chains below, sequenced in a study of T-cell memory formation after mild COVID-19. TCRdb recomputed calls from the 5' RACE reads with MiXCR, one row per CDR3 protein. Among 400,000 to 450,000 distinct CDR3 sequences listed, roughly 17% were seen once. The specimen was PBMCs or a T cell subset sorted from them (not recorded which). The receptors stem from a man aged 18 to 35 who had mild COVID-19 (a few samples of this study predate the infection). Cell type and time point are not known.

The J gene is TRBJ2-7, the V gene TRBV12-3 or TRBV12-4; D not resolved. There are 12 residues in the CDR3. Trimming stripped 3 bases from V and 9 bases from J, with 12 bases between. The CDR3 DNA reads TGTGCCAGCAGTTTCTGGGCCAACGGGCAGTACTTC. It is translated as CASSFWANGQYF.

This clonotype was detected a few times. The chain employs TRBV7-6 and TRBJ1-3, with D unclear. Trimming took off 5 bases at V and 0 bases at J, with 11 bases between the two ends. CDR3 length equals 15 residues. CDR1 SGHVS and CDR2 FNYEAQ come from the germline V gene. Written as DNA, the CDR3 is TGTGCCAGCAGCATCGCCGGGTCCTCTGGAAACACCATATATTTT. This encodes CASSIAGSSGNTIYF.

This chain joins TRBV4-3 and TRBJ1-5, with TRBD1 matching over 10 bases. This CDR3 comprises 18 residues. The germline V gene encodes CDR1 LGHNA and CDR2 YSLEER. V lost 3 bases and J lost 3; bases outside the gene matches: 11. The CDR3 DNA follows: TGCGCCAGCAGCCAGGGGTCGTTCGGGACAGGGGTCAATCAGCCCCAGCATTTT. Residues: CASSQGSFGTGVNQPQHF.

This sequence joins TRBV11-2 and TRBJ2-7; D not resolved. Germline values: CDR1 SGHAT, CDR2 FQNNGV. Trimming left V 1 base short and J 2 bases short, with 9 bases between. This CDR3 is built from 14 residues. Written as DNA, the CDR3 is TGTGCCAGCAGCTTAGTGTCGGCACCCTACGAGCAGTACTTC. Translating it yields CASSLVSAPYEQYF.

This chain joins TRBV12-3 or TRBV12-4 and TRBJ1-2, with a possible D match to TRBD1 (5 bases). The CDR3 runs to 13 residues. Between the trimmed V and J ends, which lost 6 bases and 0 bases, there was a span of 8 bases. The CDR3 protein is CASRQGSNYGYTF. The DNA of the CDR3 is TGTGCCAGCAGGCAGGGTTCTAACTATGGCTACACCTTC.

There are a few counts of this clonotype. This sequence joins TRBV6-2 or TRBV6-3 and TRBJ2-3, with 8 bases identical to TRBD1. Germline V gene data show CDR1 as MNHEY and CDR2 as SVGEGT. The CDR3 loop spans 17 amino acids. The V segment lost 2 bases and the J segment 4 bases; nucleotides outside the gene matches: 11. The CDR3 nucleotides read TGTGCCAGCAGTTACCTGGGCAGGGGGCGCAGGGCAGATACGCAGTATTTT. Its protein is CASSYLGRGRRADTQYF.

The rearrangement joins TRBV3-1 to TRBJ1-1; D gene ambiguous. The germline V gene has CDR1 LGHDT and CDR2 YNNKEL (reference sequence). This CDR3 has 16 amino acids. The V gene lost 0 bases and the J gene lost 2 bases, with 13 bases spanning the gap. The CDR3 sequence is CASSQDFGILNTEAFF. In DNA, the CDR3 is TGTGCCAGCAGCCAAGATTTCGGGATTTTAAACACTGAAGCTTTCTTT.

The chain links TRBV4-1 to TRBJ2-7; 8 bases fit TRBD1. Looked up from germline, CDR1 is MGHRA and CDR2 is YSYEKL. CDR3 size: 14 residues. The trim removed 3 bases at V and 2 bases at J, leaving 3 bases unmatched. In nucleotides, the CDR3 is TGCGCCAGCAGCCACGGACAGGGCACCTACGAGCAGTACGTC. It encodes CASSHGQGTYEQYV.

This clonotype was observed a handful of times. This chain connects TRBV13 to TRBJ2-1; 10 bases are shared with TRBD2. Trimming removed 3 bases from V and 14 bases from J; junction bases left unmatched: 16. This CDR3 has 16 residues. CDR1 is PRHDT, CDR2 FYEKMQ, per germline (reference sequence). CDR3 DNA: TGTGCCAGCAGCTTGGAAACTAGCGGGGAACCTGAAGTGGAGTTCTTC. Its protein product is CASSLETSGEPEVEFF. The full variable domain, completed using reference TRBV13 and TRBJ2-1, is AAGVIQSPRHLIKEKRETATLKCYPIPRHDTVYWYQQGPGQDPQFLISFYEKMQSDKGSIPDRFSAQQFSDYHSELNMSSLELGDSALYFCASSLETSGEPEVEFFGPGTRLTVL.

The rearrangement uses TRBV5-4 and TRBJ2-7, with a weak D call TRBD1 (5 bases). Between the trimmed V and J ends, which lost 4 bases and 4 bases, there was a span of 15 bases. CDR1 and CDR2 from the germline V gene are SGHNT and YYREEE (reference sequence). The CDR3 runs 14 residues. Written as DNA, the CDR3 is TGTGCCAGCAGCCGTAGCCTAGGGGTTTACGAGCAGTACTTC. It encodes CASSRSLGVYEQYF.

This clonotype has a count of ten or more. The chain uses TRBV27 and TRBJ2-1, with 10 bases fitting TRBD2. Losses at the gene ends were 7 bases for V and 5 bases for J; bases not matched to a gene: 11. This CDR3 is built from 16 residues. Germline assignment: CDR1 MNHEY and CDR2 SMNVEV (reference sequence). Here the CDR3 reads CASTDAGLAGDNEQFF. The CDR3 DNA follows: TGTGCCAGCACCGACGCGGGGCTAGCGGGGGACAATGAGCAGTTCTTC.

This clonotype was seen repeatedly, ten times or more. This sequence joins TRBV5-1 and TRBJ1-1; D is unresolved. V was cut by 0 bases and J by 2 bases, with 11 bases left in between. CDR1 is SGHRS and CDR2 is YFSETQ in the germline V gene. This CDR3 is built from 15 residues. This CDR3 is CASSLDPRTNTEAFF. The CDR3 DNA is TGCGCCAGCAGCTTGGATCCCAGGACTAACACTGAAGCTTTCTTT.

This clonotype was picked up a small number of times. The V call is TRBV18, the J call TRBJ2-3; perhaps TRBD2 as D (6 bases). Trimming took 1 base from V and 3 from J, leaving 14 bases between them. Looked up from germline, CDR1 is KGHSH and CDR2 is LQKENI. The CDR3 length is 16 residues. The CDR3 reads CASSPRTLAATDTQYF. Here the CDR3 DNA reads TGTGCCAGCTCACCACGTACACTAGCAGCTACAGATACGCAGTATTTT.

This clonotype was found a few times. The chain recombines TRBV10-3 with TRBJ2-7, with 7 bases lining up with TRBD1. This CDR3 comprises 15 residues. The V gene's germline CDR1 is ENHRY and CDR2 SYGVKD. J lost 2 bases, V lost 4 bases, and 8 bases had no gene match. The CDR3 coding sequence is TGTGCCATCAGTGCCACCCCGACAGGGACCTACGAGCAGTACTTC. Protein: CAISATPTGTYEQYF.